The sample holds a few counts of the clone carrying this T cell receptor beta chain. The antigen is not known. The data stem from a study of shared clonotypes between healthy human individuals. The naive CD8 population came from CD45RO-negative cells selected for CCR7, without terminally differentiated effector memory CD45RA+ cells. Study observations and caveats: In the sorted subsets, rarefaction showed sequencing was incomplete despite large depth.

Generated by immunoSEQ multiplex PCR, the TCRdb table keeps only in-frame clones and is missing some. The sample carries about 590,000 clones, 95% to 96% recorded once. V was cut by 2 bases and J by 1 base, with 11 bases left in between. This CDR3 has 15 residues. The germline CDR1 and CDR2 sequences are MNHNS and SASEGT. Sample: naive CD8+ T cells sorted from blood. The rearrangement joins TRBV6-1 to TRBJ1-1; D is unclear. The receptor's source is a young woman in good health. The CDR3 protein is CASSELGSGNTEAFF. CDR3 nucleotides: TGTGCCAGCAGTGAACTGGGCAGCGGGAACACTGAAGCTTTCTTT.